A single T cell receptor beta chain is shown here with its context. This clone's antigen is unknown. Base-call qualities are not available, and no considerably larger clone is one nucleotide away. The entry originates in a study of control samples from healthy donors and cancer patients (dated by TCRdb to about 2020). The germline V end is reduced by 1 base and the J end by 2 bases; junction bases left unmatched: 5. From the cysteine up to the phenylalanine, the CDR3 has a length of 16 residues. Solely the CDR3 DNA is kept, with 48 bases framed from the first base. CDR1 and CDR2 (SGHRS, YFSETQ) derive from the germline V gene. Libraries were built with the immunoSEQ multiplex PCR assay. As stored in TCRdb, this immuneACCESS dataset retains in-frame rearrangements with V and J assigned. A fraction of the clones does not appear; measured against another copy, unresolved V genes explain less than half of the discrepancy, and the remainder lacks a known reason. This sample lists around 83,000 clones; more than 85% were detected once. The ten largest clonotypes hold around 1.3% of the sample.

Recombination joined TRBV5-1 with TRBJ1-1; a stretch of 10 junction bases matches TRBD1. The source of this sequence is a woman aged 40 to 50 with lung cancer. Source material: PBMCs. The nucleotide sequence reads as follows: TGCGCCAGCAGCTTGACCGGGACAGGGGATAACACTGAAGCTTTCTTT. This is translated as CASSLTGTGDNTEAFF.